Shown below are 4 T cell receptor beta chains from a single sample sequenced in a study of blood T cell repertoires in COVID-19. The protocol was immunoSEQ multiplex PCR, while the TCRdb copy is restricted to in-frame clones and leaves out a portion. The sample shows around 180,000 clones, less than 90% of them seen only once. What was sequenced was peripheral blood. These receptors originate from a man in his sixties or seventies with active or convalescent COVID-19.

The chain carries TRBV27 and TRBJ2-3; tentatively, D is TRBD1 (5 bases). There are 14 residues in the CDR3. Germline CDR1 MNHEY, CDR2 SMNVEV (reference sequence). V was pared by 4 bases and J by 4 bases, with 12 bases between. The CDR3 reads CASSWSRVADTQYF. As DNA, the CDR3 is TGTGCCAGCAGTTGGAGCAGGGTTGCAGATACGCAGTATTTT.

The chain has TRBV6-6 and TRBJ2-1; 11 bases agree with TRBD1. V was clipped by 2 bases and J by 3 bases; unmatched bases: 3. The CDR3 has 16 residues. Germline-derived CDR1 and CDR2 are MNHNY and SVGAGI (reference sequence). The CDR3 DNA is TGTGCCAGCAGTTACCCGGGACAGGGGGGCTACAATGAGCAGTTCTTC. It translates to CASSYPGQGGYNEQFF.

The chain joins TRBV14 to TRBJ1-3; no definite D call. The ends were cut back, 4 bases at V and 4 bases at J, with 11 bases in the middle. CDR1 is SGHDN and CDR2 is FVKESK in the germline V gene. The CDR3 is 14 amino acids. CDR3: CASSRMGEGNTIYF. The CDR3 DNA reads TGTGCCAGCAGCCGGATGGGAGAAGGAAACACCATATATTTT. Full variable domain (remainder filled in from reference TRBV14 and TRBJ1-3): EAGVTQFPSHSVIEKGQTVTLRCDPISGHDNLYWYRRVMGKEIKFLLHFVKESKQDESGMPNNRFLAERTGGTYSTLKVQPAELEDSGVYFCASSRMGEGNTIYFGEGSWLTVV.

J is TRBJ2-1 and V is TRBV5-5, with D perhaps TRBD1 (6 bases). Germline V CDR1 and CDR2: SGHKS, YYEKEE (reference sequence). The CDR3 spans 16 residues. V gave up 4 bases and J gave up 2 bases, with 16 bases separating them. The DNA of the CDR3 is TGTGCCAGCAGCGCCACTACAGGGTCAACCTACAATGAGCAGTTCTTC. It encodes CASSATTGSTYNEQFF.